Listed below are T cell receptor beta chains from one sample, sequenced in a study of T cells after yellow fever vaccination. TCRdb re-analysed the 5' RACE reads in MiXCR, keeping a single row per CDR3 protein. The sample contains around 310,000 distinct CDR3 sequences, roughly 4.3% of which appear only once. The sample was PBMCs, taken 15 days after the yellow fever booster vaccination. The receptors originated from a man aged 18 to 29 who received the YFV17D yellow fever vaccine. CDR3s include the opening cysteine and the closing phenylalanine or tryptophan. Each record gives: clone size, J gene, V gene, D gene, CDR3 DNA, CDR3 protein. D genes are given only for firm matches. Some rows mark clone size as missing; the rest say once, few, many or name a class of expanded clone.

clone size: NA
J gene: TRBJ1-5
V gene: TRBV20-1
D gene: NA
CDR3 DNA: TGCAGTGCTAGAGTAGGGGCGGGCAATCAGCCCCAGCATTTT
CDR3 protein: CSARVGAGNQPQHF

clone size: few
J gene: TRBJ1-3
V gene: TRBV5-1
D gene: NA
CDR3 DNA: TGCGCCAGCAGCTTGGAGCCGGGAAACACCATATATTTT
CDR3 protein: CASSLEPGNTIYF

clone size: NA
J gene: TRBJ2-1
V gene: TRBV5-5
D gene: NA
CDR3 DNA: TGTGCCAGCAGCCGCGGGGTAGGGTTAGGGCAGTTCTTC
CDR3 protein: CASSRGVGLGQFF

clone size: many
J gene: TRBJ1-2
V gene: TRBV10-3
D gene: TRBD1
CDR3 DNA: TGTGCCATCAGTGAGTCGGTAGGGGACAGGGTAAACTATGGCTACACCTTC
CDR3 protein: CAISESVGDRVNYGYTF

clone size: NA
J gene: TRBJ2-3
V gene: TRBV7-9
D gene: TRBD2
CDR3 DNA: TGTGCCAGCAGCCCCCCCGGGTGGACTAGCGGCTCCACAGATACGCAGTATTTT
CDR3 protein: CASSPPGWTSGSTDTQYF

clone size: many
J gene: TRBJ1-5
V gene: TRBV29-1
D gene: NA
CDR3 DNA: TGCAGCGTTGGCAGGGCCAATCAGCCCCAGCATTTT
CDR3 protein: CSVGRANQPQHF

clone size: few
J gene: TRBJ2-3
V gene: TRBV7-2
D gene: NA
CDR3 DNA: TGTGCCAGCAGCCCCATTGGCCGATCCTCGGCTACAGATACGCAGTATTTT
CDR3 protein: CASSPIGRSSATDTQYF

clone size: few
J gene: TRBJ1-2
V gene: TRBV18
D gene: NA
CDR3 DNA: TGTGCCAGCTCAATGGGCGCCTCAGTCCGCTATGGCTACACCTTC
CDR3 protein: CASSMGASVRYGYTF

clone size: NA
J gene: TRBJ2-3
V gene: TRBV12-3/TRBV12-4
D gene: TRBD1
CDR3 DNA: TGTGCCAGCAGTCGACAGGGGAACCAGTATTTT
CDR3 protein: CASSRQGNQYF

clone size: many
J gene: TRBJ2-3
V gene: TRBV5-1
D gene: NA
CDR3 DNA: TGCGCCACCTCCCCTGGGGGGCAGACAGATACGCAGTATTTT
CDR3 protein: CATSPGGQTDTQYF

clone size: many
J gene: TRBJ1-3
V gene: TRBV20-1
D gene: NA
CDR3 DNA: TGCAGTGCTAGGGAACGGACAGACACCATATATTTT
CDR3 protein: CSARERTDTIYF

clone size: few
J gene: TRBJ2-7
V gene: TRBV5-1
D gene: NA
CDR3 DNA: TGCGCCAGCAGCTTGGAGGGGATGCCCTACGAGCAGTACTTC
CDR3 protein: CASSLEGMPYEQYF

clone size: few
J gene: TRBJ1-1
V gene: TRBV7-9
D gene: NA
CDR3 DNA: TGTGCCAGCAGCTCCGAGGGGGGGGGCACTGAAGCTTTCTTT
CDR3 protein: CASSSEGGGTEAFF

clone size: many
J gene: TRBJ1-1
V gene: TRBV14
D gene: NA
CDR3 DNA: TGTGCCAGCAGCCAAGGGGGCGCCTTAAACACTGAAGCTTTCTTT
CDR3 protein: CASSQGGALNTEAFF

clone size: many
J gene: TRBJ2-7
V gene: TRBV5-1
D gene: TRBD1
CDR3 DNA: TGCGCCAGCAGTGACCCGGGACAGAGCTCCTACGAGCAGTACTTC
CDR3 protein: CASSDPGQSSYEQYF

clone size: NA
J gene: TRBJ1-1
V gene: TRBV29-1
D gene: NA
CDR3 DNA: TGCAGCGTTGAAGAGATGGGCCAAATGATTGAAGCTTTCTTT
CDR3 protein: CSVEEMGQMIEAFF

clone size: many
J gene: TRBJ2-7
V gene: TRBV18
D gene: NA
CDR3 DNA: TGTGCCAGCTCACCGTCCTGGACAGAGCCCTACGAGCAGTACTTC
CDR3 protein: CASSPSWTEPYEQYF

clone size: many
J gene: TRBJ2-7
V gene: TRBV6-1
D gene: NA
CDR3 DNA: TGTGCCAGCGAAAGGAAAACCTACGAGCAGTACTTC
CDR3 protein: CASERKTYEQYF

clone size: few
J gene: TRBJ2-2
V gene: TRBV7-2
D gene: TRBD1
CDR3 DNA: TGTGCCAGCAGCTTCGAATCGGGGACAGGGTTGTACACCGGGGAGCTGTTTTTT
CDR3 protein: CASSFESGTGLYTGELFF

clone size: NA
J gene: TRBJ2-1
V gene: TRBV7-3
D gene: TRBD2
CDR3 DNA: TGTGCCAGCAGCGACGGACTAGCGAAGAATGAGCAGTTCTTC
CDR3 protein: CASSDGLAKNEQFF

clone size: many
J gene: TRBJ2-6
V gene: TRBV4-3
D gene: NA
CDR3 DNA: TGCGCCAGCAGCCATACTACAGGCTCTGGGGCCAACGTCCTGACTTTC
CDR3 protein: CASSHTTGSGANVLTF

clone size: NA
J gene: TRBJ2-7
V gene: TRBV6-1
D gene: NA
CDR3 DNA: TGTGCCAGCAATAAGTCCTTTTACGAGCAGTACTTC
CDR3 protein: CASNKSFYEQYF

clone size: few
J gene: TRBJ2-2
V gene: TRBV19
D gene: NA
CDR3 DNA: TGTGCCAGTAGTGGGCAAGCGAACACCGGGGAGCTGTTTTTT
CDR3 protein: CASSGQANTGELFF

clone size: many
J gene: TRBJ2-1
V gene: TRBV7-2
D gene: NA
CDR3 DNA: TGTGCCAGCAGCCACCGGGGGACCTACAATGAGCAGTTCTTC
CDR3 protein: CASSHRGTYNEQFF

clone size: NA
J gene: TRBJ2-1
V gene: TRBV5-4
D gene: NA
CDR3 DNA: TGTGCCAGCAGCCCACCTGGGGACGGTGAGCAGTTCTTC
CDR3 protein: CASSPPGDGEQFF

clone size: NA
J gene: TRBJ2-7
V gene: TRBV9
D gene: NA
CDR3 DNA: TGTGCCAGCAGCGTATCCGGGGGCGGCGAGCAGTACTTC
CDR3 protein: CASSVSGGGEQYF

clone size: few
J gene: TRBJ2-5
V gene: TRBV30
D gene: TRBD2
CDR3 DNA: TGTGCCTGGGGGCCGGGAGGGGGACAAGAGACCCAGTACTTC
CDR3 protein: CAWGPGGGQETQYF

clone size: NA
J gene: TRBJ2-1
V gene: TRBV28
D gene: NA
CDR3 DNA: TGTGCCAGCAGTTCCCGCCGCGGAGGCTACAATGAGCAGTTCTTC
CDR3 protein: CASSSRRGGYNEQFF

clone size: few
J gene: TRBJ1-2
V gene: TRBV20-1
D gene: NA
CDR3 DNA: TGCAGTGCTAGAGCGGAAGACAACTATGGCTACACCTTC
CDR3 protein: CSARAEDNYGYTF

clone size: few
J gene: TRBJ1-5
V gene: TRBV6-5
D gene: NA
CDR3 DNA: TGTGCCAGCAGCGTTCATAGCAATCAGCCCCAGCATTTT
CDR3 protein: CASSVHSNQPQHF

clone size: few
J gene: TRBJ2-5
V gene: TRBV6-5
D gene: TRBD2
CDR3 DNA: TGTGCCAGCAGTTACGGGCGGGGGGGCCTCCAAGAGACCCAGTACTTC
CDR3 protein: CASSYGRGGLQETQYF

clone size: NA
J gene: TRBJ1-2
V gene: TRBV20-1
D gene: NA
CDR3 DNA: TGCAGTGCTGGCTTTCGGGCCGCTTTTAGAGGCTACACCTTC
CDR3 protein: CSAGFRAAFRGYTF

clone size: many
J gene: TRBJ1-5
V gene: TRBV5-5
D gene: TRBD1
CDR3 DNA: TGTGCCAGCAGCTTGGCGTTCGACAGGGTGAATCAGCCCCAGCATTTT
CDR3 protein: CASSLAFDRVNQPQHF

clone size: many
J gene: TRBJ2-1
V gene: TRBV27
D gene: NA
CDR3 DNA: TGTGCCAGCAGTCACCTAGGGGGTTCCTACAATGAGCAGTTCTTC
CDR3 protein: CASSHLGGSYNEQFF

clone size: NA
J gene: TRBJ1-2
V gene: TRBV6-1
D gene: NA
CDR3 DNA: TGTGCCAGCAGTGACAGTGCGGTCTATGGCTACACCTTC
CDR3 protein: CASSDSAVYGYTF

clone size: few
J gene: TRBJ1-2
V gene: TRBV20-1
D gene: NA
CDR3 DNA: TGCAGTGCTGGGACATCCTTGAAGGGCTACACCTTC
CDR3 protein: CSAGTSLKGYTF

clone size: many
J gene: TRBJ1-6
V gene: TRBV5-6
D gene: NA
CDR3 DNA: TGTGCCAGCAGCTTGCCGGGGGCCAGCTCACCCCTCCACTTT
CDR3 protein: CASSLPGASSPLHF

clone size: NA
J gene: TRBJ2-6
V gene: TRBV5-1
D gene: NA
CDR3 DNA: TGCGCCAGCAGCGCCTTTAGGGTCTCTGGGGCCAACGTCCTGACTTTC
CDR3 protein: CASSAFRVSGANVLTF

clone size: few
J gene: TRBJ1-5
V gene: TRBV4-2
D gene: TRBD1
CDR3 DNA: TGTGCCAGCAGCCAAGATCCGGGACAGGGGAATCAGCCCCAGCATTTT
CDR3 protein: CASSQDPGQGNQPQHF

clone size: many
J gene: TRBJ1-2
V gene: TRBV29-1
D gene: TRBD1
CDR3 DNA: TGCAGCGTTGCACGTGACAGGGGATGGTATGGCTACACCTTC
CDR3 protein: CSVARDRGWYGYTF

clone size: NA
J gene: TRBJ2-3
V gene: TRBV25-1
D gene: NA
CDR3 DNA: TGTGCCAGCAGTGAATATAAGTGGGTTGGGGGTACAGATACGCAGTATTTT
CDR3 protein: CASSEYKWVGGTDTQYF

clone size: NA
J gene: TRBJ2-3
V gene: TRBV4-2
D gene: TRBD1
CDR3 DNA: TGTGCCAGCAGCCCGTTATCAGGGACAGGGGCAGAAGATACGCAGTATTTT
CDR3 protein: CASSPLSGTGAEDTQYF